A selection of T cell receptor beta chains follows, all from one sample in a study of blood T cell repertoires in COVID-19. Clones were read by immunoSEQ multiplex PCR, and TCRdb kept only the in-frame ones, dropping some. The top ten clones hold roughly 4% of a sample with 110,000 to 150,000 clones, just under 90% of them seen once. The specimen sequenced was peripheral blood. These receptors all stem from a woman in her thirties or forties with acute or convalescent COVID-19. Both conserved end residues are part of each CDR3. The D gene is left open where the match is weak. Expanded clones are given a class, and other clones once, few, many or no size at all.

CDR3 DNA	CDR3 protein	clone size	D gene	J gene	V gene
TGTGCCATCAACCGGGACAGGGCTACAACGAACACCGGGGAGCTGTTTTTT	CAINRDRATTNTGELFF	NA	TRBD1	TRBJ2-2	TRBV10-3
TGCGCCAGCAGCCCGGACACAGAGACGGGTTATAGGCAGTACTTC	CASSPDTETGYRQYF	NA	NA	TRBJ2-7	TRBV5-1
TGTGCCAGCTCACCAGAACAGGGGGCGGGGAACACTGAAGCTTTCTTT	CASSPEQGAGNTEAFF	NA	TRBD1	TRBJ1-1	TRBV18
TGTGCCAGCAGCGCAGGACAGGGGGCGGCCTACGAGCAGTACTTC	CASSAGQGAAYEQYF	NA	TRBD1	TRBJ2-7	TRBV7-9
TGTGCCACCAGTGATTCGGGGGGCCTTGGCTACACCTTC	CATSDSGGLGYTF	NA	NA	TRBJ1-2	TRBV24-1
TGTGCCATCAGTGAGTCGGGACTAGCGGGAGCCGGGGAGCTGTTTTTT	CAISESGLAGAGELFF	few	TRBD2	TRBJ2-2	TRBV10-3
TGTGCCAGCAGTTATACAGGGGGTATCACTGAAGCTTTCTTT	CASSYTGGITEAFF	few	TRBD1	TRBJ1-1	TRBV11-2
TGTGCCAGCTCACCACCGACAGTTGGTGGTGAAAAACTGTTTTTT	CASSPPTVGGEKLFF	NA	NA	TRBJ1-4	TRBV18
TGTGCCAGCAGCTTAGCGCCTAGCAGAGAGACCCAGTACTTC	CASSLAPSRETQYF	NA	NA	TRBJ2-5	TRBV7-2
TGTGCCAGCAGCCTATTGAACACTGAAGCTTTCTTT	CASSLLNTEAFF	NA	NA	TRBJ1-1	TRBV12-3/TRBV12-4
TGTGCCAGTAGTATCATACTGACTACCGGGGAGCTGTTTTTT	CASSIILTTGELFF	NA	NA	TRBJ2-2	TRBV19
TGTGCCAGCAGCTTAGCCGGGGAACTACGAGAGCAGTACTTC	CASSLAGELREQYF	NA	NA	TRBJ2-7	TRBV7-2
TGTGCCACCGGCAATTCACCCCTCCACTTT	CATGNSPLHF	NA	NA	TRBJ1-6	TRBV15
TGTGCCAGCACCCCAGGGCCGGGATACACCGGGGAGCTGTTTTTT	CASTPGPGYTGELFF	NA	NA	TRBJ2-2	TRBV6-2/TRBV6-3
TGTGCCAGCAGTCAGGGGGGCGGCGGGGAGCTGTTTTTT	CASSQGGGGELFF	NA	NA	TRBJ2-2	TRBV28
TGTGCCAGCAGCTCCCGGTTAGAAACCCCCTACAATGAGCAGTTCTTC	CASSSRLETPYNEQFF	few	NA	TRBJ2-1	TRBV7-9
TGTGCCAGCAGGCCACAGGGATCAGTTGAAAAACTGTTTTTT	CASRPQGSVEKLFF	NA	NA	TRBJ1-4	TRBV28
TGTGCCAGCAGTTTAGCCCCCGCCGGACGTGGAGGAGCTTTCTTT	CASSLAPAGRGGAFF	NA	NA	TRBJ1-1	TRBV28
TGTGCCTGGAGTTCCTTAGCGGGGAGCTCCTACAATGAGCAGTTCTTC	CAWSSLAGSSYNEQFF	NA	TRBD2	TRBJ2-1	TRBV30
TGTGCCAGCTCACCCGGGACTCTATCGGACGGAAACACCATATATTTT	CASSPGTLSDGNTIYF	NA	NA	TRBJ1-3	TRBV18
TGTGCCAGCAGCTTGGAAGGGACAGTCTCTGAAGCTTTCTTT	CASSLEGTVSEAFF	NA	TRBD1	TRBJ1-1	TRBV5-6
TGTGCCACCCTCCGGGACATCGGATCCTACGAGCAGTACTTC	CATLRDIGSYEQYF	NA	NA	TRBJ2-7	TRBV6-5
TGCGCCAGCAGCCAAGAGGACAGCGGTCATGGCTACACCTTC	CASSQEDSGHGYTF	NA	NA	TRBJ1-2	TRBV4-3
TGCAGCGTTGCACTGGGACTAGCGTCCTACGAGCAGTACTTC	CSVALGLASYEQYF	NA	TRBD2	TRBJ2-7	TRBV29-1
TGTGCCTGGAGTGTCCGTAGCCCAGACCCCTACTACGAGCAGTACTTC	CAWSVRSPDPYYEQYF	NA	NA	TRBJ2-7	TRBV30
TGTGCCAGCAGCCGTGAGGCCGGGGAGCTGTTTTTT	CASSREAGELFF	NA	NA	TRBJ2-2	TRBV7-9
TGTGCCAGCAGTAAGCGGGGGTCCCCAGATACGCAGTATTTT	CASSKRGSPDTQYF	NA	TRBD2	TRBJ2-3	TRBV28
TGCAGCGTCCTTCCTACGAACAATGAGCAGTTCTTC	CSVLPTNNEQFF	NA	NA	TRBJ2-1	TRBV29-1
TGTGCCAGCAGCTTAGTGTCGGGTTATAATTCACCCCTCCACTTT	CASSLVSGYNSPLHF	few	NA	TRBJ1-6	TRBV7-9
TGTGCCAGCAGCCCCTTGCAGGGAGGAGTAGGCTACACCTTC	CASSPLQGGVGYTF	NA	NA	TRBJ1-2	TRBV7-9
TGTGCCAGTAGTGGCAGGGTCCTATCACCCCTCCACTTT	CASSGRVLSPLHF	NA	NA	TRBJ1-6	TRBV19
TGTGCCAGCAGTTCCGCCGGGACAGGAACCTACGAGCAGTACTTC	CASSSAGTGTYEQYF	NA	TRBD1	TRBJ2-7	TRBV27
TGTGCCAGCAGCGGATGGACTAGCGGATCCTACGAGCAGTACTTC	CASSGWTSGSYEQYF	NA	TRBD2	TRBJ2-7	TRBV7-9
TGTGCCAGCAGCTTATTTGGCAGGGGTCCCTACAATGAGCAGTTCTTC	CASSLFGRGPYNEQFF	NA	NA	TRBJ2-1	TRBV7-6